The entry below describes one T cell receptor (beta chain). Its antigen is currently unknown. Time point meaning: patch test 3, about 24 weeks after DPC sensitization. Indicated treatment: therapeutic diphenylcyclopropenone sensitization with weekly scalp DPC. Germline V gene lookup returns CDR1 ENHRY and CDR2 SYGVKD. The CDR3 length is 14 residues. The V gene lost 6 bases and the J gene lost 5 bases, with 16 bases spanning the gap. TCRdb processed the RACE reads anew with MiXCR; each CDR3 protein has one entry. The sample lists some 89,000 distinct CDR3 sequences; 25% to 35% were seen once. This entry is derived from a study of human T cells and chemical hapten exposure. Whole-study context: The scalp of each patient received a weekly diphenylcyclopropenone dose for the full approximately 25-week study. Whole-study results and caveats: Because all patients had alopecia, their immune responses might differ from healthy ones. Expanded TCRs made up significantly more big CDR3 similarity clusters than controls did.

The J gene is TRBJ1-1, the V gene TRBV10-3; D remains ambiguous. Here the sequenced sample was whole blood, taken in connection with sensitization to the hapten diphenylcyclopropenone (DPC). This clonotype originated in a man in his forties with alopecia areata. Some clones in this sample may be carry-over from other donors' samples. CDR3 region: CAIRTGRVRTEAFF. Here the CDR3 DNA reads TGTGCCATCAGGACCGGAAGGGTACGGACTGAAGCTTTCTTT.